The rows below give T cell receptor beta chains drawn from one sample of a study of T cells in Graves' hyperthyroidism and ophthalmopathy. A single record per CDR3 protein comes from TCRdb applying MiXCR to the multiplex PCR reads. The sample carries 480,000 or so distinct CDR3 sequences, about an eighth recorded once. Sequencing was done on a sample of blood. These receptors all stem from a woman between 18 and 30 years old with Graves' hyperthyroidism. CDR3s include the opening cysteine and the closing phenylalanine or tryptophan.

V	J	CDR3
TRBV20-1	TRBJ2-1	CSARLPMGSYNEQFF
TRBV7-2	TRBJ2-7	CASSPRAHEQYF
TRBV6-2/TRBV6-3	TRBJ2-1	CASGTGEYNEQFF
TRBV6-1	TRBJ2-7	CASSDPGRRGSYEQYF
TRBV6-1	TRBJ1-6	CASARGTGQSSPLHF
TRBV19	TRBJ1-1	CASTNTGGWFNTEAFF
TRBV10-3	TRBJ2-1	CASGGTSGHNEQFF
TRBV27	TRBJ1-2	CASSLKFSYGYTF
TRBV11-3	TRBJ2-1	CASSLPTPRDSSYNEQFF
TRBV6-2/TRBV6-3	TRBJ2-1	CASSYSDGNEQFF
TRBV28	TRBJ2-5	CASSLLGRGETQYF
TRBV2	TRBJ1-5	CASISVVGQPQHF
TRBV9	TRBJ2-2	CASSVAGLGAGELFF
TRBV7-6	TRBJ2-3	CASSLSRPITDTQYF
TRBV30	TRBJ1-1	CAWFEKLTGGFFGTEAFF
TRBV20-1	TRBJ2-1	CSASYRRPNEQFF
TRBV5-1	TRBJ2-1	CASSPRLGGDNEQFF
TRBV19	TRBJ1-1	CASSIAGVDYTEAFF
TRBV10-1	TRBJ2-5	CASRGGSEETQYF
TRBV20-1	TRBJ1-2	CSAEDRLTNYGYTF
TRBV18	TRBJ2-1	CASSPRGPGLAELNEQFF
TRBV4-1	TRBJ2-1	CASSDPGTVTYNEQFF
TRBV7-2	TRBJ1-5	CASSLDAGLAQPQHF
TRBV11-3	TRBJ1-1	CASSLRQGRDTEAFF
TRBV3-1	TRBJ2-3	CASSQVGETNTDTQYF
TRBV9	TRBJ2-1	CASSPAGREEQFF
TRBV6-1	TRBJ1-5	CASSGNTYSNQPQHF
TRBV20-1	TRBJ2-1	CSARGTSGRENEQFF
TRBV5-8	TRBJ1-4	CASSKGSGDNEKLFF
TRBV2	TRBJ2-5	CASSTHPQETQYF
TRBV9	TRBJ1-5	CASSREQTNQPQHF